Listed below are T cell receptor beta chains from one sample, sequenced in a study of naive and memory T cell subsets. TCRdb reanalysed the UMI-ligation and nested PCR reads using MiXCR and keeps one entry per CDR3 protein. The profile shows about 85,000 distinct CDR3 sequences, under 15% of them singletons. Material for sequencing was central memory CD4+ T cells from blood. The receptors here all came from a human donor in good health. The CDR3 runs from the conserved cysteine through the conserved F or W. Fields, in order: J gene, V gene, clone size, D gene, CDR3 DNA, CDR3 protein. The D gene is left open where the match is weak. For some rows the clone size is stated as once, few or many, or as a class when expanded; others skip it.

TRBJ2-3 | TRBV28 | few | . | TGTGCCAGCAAGCTCTCAGACTACCATAGCACAGATACGCAGTATTTT | CASKLSDYHSTDTQYF
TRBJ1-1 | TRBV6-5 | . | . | TGTGCCAGCAGTTATACAGGAGTTGGGACTGAAGCTTTCTTT | CASSYTGVGTEAFF
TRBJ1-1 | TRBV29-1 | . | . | TGCAGCGTTGTGGCACCAGGGAACACTGAAGCTTTCTTT | CSVVAPGNTEAFF
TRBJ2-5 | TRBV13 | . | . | TGTGCCAGCAGCGCCTCTGGCCATCAAGAGACCCAGTACTTC | CASSASGHQETQYF
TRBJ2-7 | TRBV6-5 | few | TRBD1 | TGTGCCAGCAGACCGGGACAGGGGTTCGGCGAGCAGTACTTC | CASRPGQGFGEQYF
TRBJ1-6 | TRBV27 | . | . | TGTGCCAGCAGTTTCACGGGGTTTGATTCACCCCTCCACTTT | CASSFTGFDSPLHF
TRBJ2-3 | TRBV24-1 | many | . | TGTGCCACCAGTGATTCCGGAGTTGGGGCAGATACGCAGTATTTT | CATSDSGVGADTQYF
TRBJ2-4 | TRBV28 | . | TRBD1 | TGTGCCAGCAGCGACTACAGGACAGGGCTAAACATTCAGTACTTC | CASSDYRTGLNIQYF
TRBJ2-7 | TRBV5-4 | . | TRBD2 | TGTGCCAGCAGCTTGGTTAGCGGGACCTACGAGCAGTACTTC | CASSLVSGTYEQYF
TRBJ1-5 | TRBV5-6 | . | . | TGTGCCAGCAGCTTGTCAAGAGGGGGGGGATATAGCAATCAGCCCCAGCATTTT | CASSLSRGGGYSNQPQHF
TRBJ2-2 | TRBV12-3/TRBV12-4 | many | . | TGTGCCAGCAACGCAGGGATCTTAGGTACCGGGGAGCTGTTTTTT | CASNAGILGTGELFF
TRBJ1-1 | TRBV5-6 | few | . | TGTGCCAGCAGCATCGGACAGATGAACACTGAAGCTTTCTTT | CASSIGQMNTEAFF
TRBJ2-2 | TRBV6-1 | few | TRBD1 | TGTGCCAGCAGAGGGACAGGGGCCATTAACACCGGGGAGCTGTTTTTT | CASRGTGAINTGELFF
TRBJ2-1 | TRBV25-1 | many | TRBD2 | TGTGCCAGCAGTGAACCAGCGGGAGGACGCAATGAGCAGTTCTTC | CASSEPAGGRNEQFF
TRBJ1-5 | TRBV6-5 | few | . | TGTGCCAGCAGTTCTCTGGACAGCCCTAGGGGGCCCCAGCATTTT | CASSSLDSPRGPQHF
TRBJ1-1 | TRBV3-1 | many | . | TGTGCCAGCAGCCGTCAGGGTCTGAACACTGAAGCTTTCTTT | CASSRQGLNTEAFF
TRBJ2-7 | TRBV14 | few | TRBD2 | TGTGCCAGCAGCCAAGGAGACGGGAGGGCCCGGCGTTACGAGCAGTACTTC | CASSQGDGRARRYEQYF
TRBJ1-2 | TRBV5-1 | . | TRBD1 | TGCGCCAGCAGCTTGGAGGGACAGCATAGCTACACCTTC | CASSLEGQHSYTF
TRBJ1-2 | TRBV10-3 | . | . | TGTGCCATCAGTGAGTCGAACAGGGCTGATGGCTACACCTTC | CAISESNRADGYTF
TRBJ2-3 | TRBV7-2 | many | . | TGTGCCAGCAGCTTAGCTTTAGGCAGCTACACAGATACGCAGTATTTT | CASSLALGSYTDTQYF
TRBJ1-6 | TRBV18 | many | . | TGTGCCAGCTCACCTGCACGGACAGTGAAGAATTCACCCCTCCACTTT | CASSPARTVKNSPLHF
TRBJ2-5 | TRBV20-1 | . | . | TGCAGTGCTAGACCTACTGCCCCAGAGACCCAGTACTTC | CSARPTAPETQYF
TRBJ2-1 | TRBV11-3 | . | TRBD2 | TGTGCCAGCAGCTTTGGCGGGAGGCGTAACAATGAGCAGTTCTTC | CASSFGGRRNNEQFF
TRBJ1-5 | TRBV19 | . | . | TGTGCCAGTAGTGCCCAGGCGTGGCAGCCCCAGCATTTT | CASSAQAWQPQHF
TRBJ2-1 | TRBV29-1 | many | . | TGCAGCGTTCACCACAATGAGCAGTTCTTC | CSVHHNEQFF
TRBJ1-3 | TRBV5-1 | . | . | TGCGCCAGCAGCTTGATGGAGGGAAGCTCTGGAAACACCATATATTTT | CASSLMEGSSGNTIYF
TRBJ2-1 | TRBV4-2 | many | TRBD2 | TGTGCCAGCAGCCAAGTAGCTAGCGGGAGCTCCTACAATGAGCAGTTCTTC | CASSQVASGSSYNEQFF
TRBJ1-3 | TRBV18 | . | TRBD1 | TGTGCCAGCTCACCACAAGGACAGGGCACAGTCTCTGGAAACACCATATATTTT | CASSPQGQGTVSGNTIYF
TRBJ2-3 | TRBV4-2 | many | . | TGTGCCAGCAGCCCCCGGACGGGGCTTAGCACAGATACGCAGTATTTT | CASSPRTGLSTDTQYF
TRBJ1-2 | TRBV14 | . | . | TGTGCCAGCAGCCAGAGAGGGACGGGTAACTATGGCTACACCTTC | CASSQRGTGNYGYTF
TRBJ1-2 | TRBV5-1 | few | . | TGCGCCAGCAGCTTGACACGGACACAAGCTAACTATGGCTACACCTTC | CASSLTRTQANYGYTF
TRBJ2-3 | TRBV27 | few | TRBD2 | TGTGCCAGCAGTTTCCGCGGGACTAGCGGAACAGATACGCAGTATTTT | CASSFRGTSGTDTQYF
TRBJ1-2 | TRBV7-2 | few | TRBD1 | TGTGCCAGCAGCTCAAACAGGGGGAGCTCCTATGGCTACACCTTC | CASSSNRGSSYGYTF
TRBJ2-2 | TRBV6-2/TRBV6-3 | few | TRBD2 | TGTGCCAGCAGTTACGACGGGAGGCGTACCGGGGAGCTGTTTTTT | CASSYDGRRTGELFF
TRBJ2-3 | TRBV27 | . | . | TGTGCCAGCAGTTTACAGGCGGGGAACTCTAGCACAGATACGCAGTATTTT | CASSLQAGNSSTDTQYF
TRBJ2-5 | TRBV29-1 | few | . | TGCAGCGCGGTCCCCGGGACCAGAGAGACCCAGTACTTC | CSAVPGTRETQYF
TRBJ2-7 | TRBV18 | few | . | TGTGCCAGCTCACAAGCGGCAGGCAACAACGAGCAGTACTTC | CASSQAAGNNEQYF
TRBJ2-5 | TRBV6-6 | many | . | TGTGCCAGCAGTTACGCCGACCAAGAGACCCAGTACTTC | CASSYADQETQYF
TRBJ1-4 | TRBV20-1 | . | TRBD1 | TGCAGTGCTAGTAGGGGGCTACTTAATGAAAAACTGTTTTTT | CSASRGLLNEKLFF
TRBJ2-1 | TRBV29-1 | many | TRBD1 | TGCAGCGTTCGGGACAGGGTCGACAATGAGCAGTTCTTC | CSVRDRVDNEQFF
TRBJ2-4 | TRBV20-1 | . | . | TGCAGTGCTAGTGAGGCCGGGCCAAAAAAAGCCAAAAACATTCAGTACTTC | CSASEAGPKKAKNIQYF
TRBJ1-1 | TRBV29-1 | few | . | . | CSVEVGEGAIFF
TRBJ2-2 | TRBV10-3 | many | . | TGTGCCATCAGTGCTACTAGTTCCACCGGGGAGCTGTTTTTT | CAISATSSTGELFF
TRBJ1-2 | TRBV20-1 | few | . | TGCAGTGCTAGAGAAGTCTATGGCTACACCTTC | CSAREVYGYTF
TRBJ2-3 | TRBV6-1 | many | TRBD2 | TGTGCCAGCTCCCCCCAAGCGGGAAGGGGAAAAGATACGCAGTATTTT | CASSPQAGRGKDTQYF
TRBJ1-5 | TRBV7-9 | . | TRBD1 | TGTGCCAGCGGGGGGGACAGGGCAAATCAGCCCCAGCATTTT | CASGGDRANQPQHF
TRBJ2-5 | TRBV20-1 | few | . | TGCAGTGGGATTAAAAAGACAGTATTCCAAGAGACCCAGTACTTC | CSGIKKTVFQETQYF
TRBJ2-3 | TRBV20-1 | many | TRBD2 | TGCAGTGGACTAGCGGACACAGATACGCAGTATTTT | CSGLADTDTQYF
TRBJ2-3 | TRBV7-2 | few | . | TGTGCCAGCAGCGGTAATCCGGGGTCAAAGCTTAGCACAGATACGCAGTATTTT | CASSGNPGSKLSTDTQYF
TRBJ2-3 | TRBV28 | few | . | TGTGCCAGTTTCGGGCTCGCAGATACGCAGTATTTT | CASFGLADTQYF